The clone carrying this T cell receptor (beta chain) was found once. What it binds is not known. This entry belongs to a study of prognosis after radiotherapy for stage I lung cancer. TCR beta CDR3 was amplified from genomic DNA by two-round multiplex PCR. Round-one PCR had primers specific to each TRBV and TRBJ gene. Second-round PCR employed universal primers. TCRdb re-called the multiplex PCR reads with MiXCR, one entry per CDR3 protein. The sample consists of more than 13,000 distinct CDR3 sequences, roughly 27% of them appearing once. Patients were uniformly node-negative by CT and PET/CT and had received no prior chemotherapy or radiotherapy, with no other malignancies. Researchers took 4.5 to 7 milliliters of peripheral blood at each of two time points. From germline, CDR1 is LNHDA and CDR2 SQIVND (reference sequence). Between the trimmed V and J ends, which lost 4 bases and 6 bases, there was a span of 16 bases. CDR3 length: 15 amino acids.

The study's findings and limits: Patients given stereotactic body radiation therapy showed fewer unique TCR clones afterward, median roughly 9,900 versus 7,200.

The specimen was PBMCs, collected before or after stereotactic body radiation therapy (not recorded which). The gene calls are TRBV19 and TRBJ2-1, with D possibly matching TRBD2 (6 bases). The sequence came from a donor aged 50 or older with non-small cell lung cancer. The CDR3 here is CASSKFGRILNEQFF. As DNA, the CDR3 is TGTGCCAGTAGTAAGTTCGGGAGAATTCTCAATGAGCAGTTCTTC.